The clone carrying this TCR beta chain has ten or more counts. The target antigen is unknown. A second 7 to 11 cycle PCR used barcoded and J-beta primers. TCRdb redid the calling of the 5' RACE reads with MiXCR, one entry per CDR3 protein. In the table there are approximately 1.5 million distinct CDR3 sequences, 35% to 45% of which are singletons. The V gene's germline CDR1 is SQVTM and CDR2 ANQGSEA. There are 12 residues in the CDR3. With 4 bases removed from V and 7 bases from J, the gap between germline ends came to 13 bases. The data were obtained in a study of blood T cells in healthy people across ages. The study, taken as a whole, reports: PBMCs that were unsorted prevented a conclusive naive versus antigen-experienced comparison.

The specimen was blood. The TCR was taken from a woman aged 18-29 years in good health. The rearrangement uses TRBV29-1 and TRBJ1-2; tentative D call: TRBD1 (5 bases). The CDR3 here is CSVGTGGGGYTF. The CDR3 nucleotides are TGCAGCGTTGGCACAGGTGGAGGTGGCTACACCTTC. The full variable domain, rest sourced from reference TRBV29-1 and TRBJ1-2, is SAVISQKPSRDICQRGTSLTIQCQVDSQVTMMFWYRQQPGQSLTLIATANQGSEATYESGFVIDKFPISRPNLTFSTLTVSNMSPEDSSIYLCSVGTGGGGYTFGSGTRLTVV.